These 30 T cell receptor beta chains came from one sample sequenced in a study of PD-1 blockade in classical Hodgkin lymphoma. TCRdb keeps only in-frame clones here, not all; method: immunoSEQ multiplex PCR. The profile shows about 23,000 clones, 88% of them singletons. Indicated time point: cycle 4 day 1 (C4D1), after around six weeks of nivolumab. Exposure to brentuximab vedotin varied, and each patient had relapsed following autologous stem cell transplantation. Sequenced material: peripheral blood mononuclear cells (PBMCs), taken before the fourth cycle of nivolumab. Every receptor here comes from a human donor with classical Hodgkin lymphoma.

CDR3 in amino acids: CASSSGLAKETQYF. Here the CDR3 DNA reads TGCGCCAGCAGCAGCGGACTAGCAAAAGAGACCCAGTACTTC. V is TRBV5-1 and J is TRBJ2-5; TRBD2 aligns across 8 bases. There are 14 residues in the CDR3. With V trimmed by 4 bases and J by 3 bases, 5 bases remained unmatched. Germline CDR1 and CDR2: SGHRS and YFSETQ. Using reference TRBV5-1 and TRBJ2-5 for the parts outside the CDR3, the full variable domain is KAGVTQTPRYLIKTRGQQVTLSCSPISGHRSVSWYQQTPGQGLQFLFEYFSETQRNKGNFPGRFSGRQFSNSRSEMNVSTLELGDSALYLCASSSGLAKETQYFGPGTRLLVL.

This clone appeared a few times. The rearrangement joins TRBV5-1 to TRBJ1-1, with a tentative D call TRBD1 (5 bases). This CDR3 is 12 amino acids long. Trimming left V 6 bases short and J 4 bases short, with 10 bases between. Germline lookup yields CDR1 SGHRS and CDR2 YFSETQ. The CDR3 spells CASTTGGTEAFF. DNA for the CDR3: TGCGCCAGCACCACGGGGGGCACTGAAGCTTTCTTT. Variable domain in full (rest from reference TRBV5-1 and TRBJ1-1): KAGVTQTPRYLIKTRGQQVTLSCSPISGHRSVSWYQQTPGQGLQFLFEYFSETQRNKGNFPGRFSGRQFSNSRSEMNVSTLELGDSALYLCASTTGGTEAFFGQGTRLTVV.

The V and J genes are TRBV10-2 and TRBJ2-2; 9 nucleotides align to TRBD1. Germline V gene sequence: CDR1 WSHSY, CDR2 SAAADI. The CDR3 is 16 amino acids. J was trimmed by 5 bases and V by 2 bases; bases with no gene match: 6. The CDR3 sequence: CASSENRGLGTGELFF. In nucleotides, the CDR3 is TGCGCCAGCAGTGAGAACAGGGGGCTTGGTACCGGGGAGCTGTTTTTT.

This clone was seen once. The V call is TRBV27, the J call TRBJ2-2; no definite D call. The CDR3 is made up of 17 amino acids. The V and J ends lost 4 bases and 0 bases respectively, with 15 bases between them. The germline V gene encodes CDR1 MNHEY and CDR2 SMNVEV (reference sequence). The CDR3 sequence: CASSSGIITANTGELFF. The CDR3 nucleotides read TGTGCCAGCAGTTCAGGAATAATAACTGCGAACACCGGGGAGCTGTTTTTT.

V usage is TRBV7-2 and J usage is TRBJ1-5; 9 nucleotides match TRBD1. CDR1 is SGHTA, CDR2 FQGNSA, per germline. This CDR3 region has 15 residues. V lost 1 base, J lost 9 bases, and 7 bases stayed unmatched. The CDR3: CASSLEGQGITPQHF. Here the CDR3 DNA reads TGTGCCAGCAGCTTAGAGGGACAGGGTATTACGCCCCAGCATTTT.

The chain links TRBV6-1 to TRBJ1-6, with D perhaps TRBD1 (5 bases). The V and J ends lost 2 bases and 9 bases respectively, with 20 bases between them. Germline V lookup: CDR1 MNHNS, CDR2 SASEGT. This CDR3 spans 17 amino acids. CDR3 sequence: CASSEYGGTISPSPLHF. Here the CDR3 DNA reads TGTGCCAGCAGTGAATATGGGGGAACCATATCCCCTTCACCCCTCCACTTT.

The chain carries TRBV10-1 and TRBJ2-7, with TRBD2 matching 12 bases. Germline loops: CDR1 WNHNN, CDR2 SYGVQD (reference sequence). The CDR3 contains 17 residues. V shed 1 base, J shed 0 bases, and the junction held 4 bases outside the gene matches. This chain's CDR3 is CASSEYGLAGPSYEQYF. The CDR3 DNA follows: TGCGCCAGCAGTGAGTATGGACTAGCGGGACCCTCCTACGAGCAGTACTTC.

The CDR3, as DNA: TGTGCCAGCAGCCCTCGACTAGCGGGGGGGCTAGATACGCAGTATTTT. Translating gives CASSPRLAGGLDTQYF. The chain is built from TRBV4-2 and TRBJ2-3; 14 positions agree with TRBD2. The V gene end was trimmed by 4 bases and the J gene end by 5 bases; junction bases not matched to a gene: 5. The CDR3 runs 16 residues. Germline values: CDR1 LGHNA, CDR2 YNFKEQ.

This sequence joins TRBV7-2 and TRBJ2-1; TRBD1 aligns across 7 bases. The germline V gene encodes CDR1 SGHTA and CDR2 FQGNSA. This CDR3 region has 15 residues. V trimming: 6 bases; J trimming: 0 bases; junction bases outside the gene matches: 5. Written as DNA, the CDR3 is TGTGCCAGCAGTCCACAGGGGAGCTCCTACAATGAGCAGTTCTTC. Protein product: CASSPQGSSYNEQFF.

This clone was detected a few times. This sequence joins TRBV13 and TRBJ1-2; 10 bases are a match to TRBD1. V was clipped by 5 bases and J by 3 bases; unmatched bases: 6. The germline gives CDR1 PRHDT, CDR2 FYEKMQ (reference sequence). The length of the CDR3 is 15 residues. CDR3 DNA: TGTGCCAGCAGCCATAAGGGACAGGGGTACTATGGCTACACCTTC. Translated, it gives CASSHKGQGYYGYTF.

The genes are TRBV7-9 and TRBJ2-1, with D possibly being TRBD1 or TRBD2 (5 bases each). The CDR3 spans 15 residues. V was shortened by 3 bases and J by 2 bases, with 11 bases between the two germline ends. Germline V gene sequence: CDR1 SEHNR, CDR2 FQNEAQ (reference sequence). CDR3 sequence reads: CASSFGASPYNEQFF. CDR3 in DNA: TGTGCCAGCAGCTTCGGGGCATCTCCCTACAATGAGCAGTTCTTC.

The V gene is TRBV4-1, the J gene TRBJ2-1; no clear D. Trimming took off 0 bases at V and 9 bases at J, with 9 bases between the two ends. The CDR3 contains 13 residues. CDR1 and CDR2 from the germline V gene are MGHRA and YSYEKL. The CDR3 loop reads CASSQDPMGEQFF. CDR3 nucleotide sequence: TGCGCCAGCAGCCAAGACCCGATGGGTGAGCAGTTCTTC.

The genes are TRBV13 and TRBJ1-6; no clear D. Between the trimmed V and J ends, which lost 5 bases and 7 bases, there was a span of 6 bases. The length of the CDR3 is 12 residues. Germline V gives CDR1 PRHDT, CDR2 FYEKMQ (reference sequence). The CDR3, as DNA: TGTGCCAGCAGCCTCTCAAATTCACCCCTCCACTTT. Translating it yields CASSLSNSPLHF.

With regard to this clone: Within the sample, other DNA sequences also encode this same CDR3. The V gene is TRBV7-3, the J gene TRBJ2-7; D perhaps matches TRBD1 (6 bases). Germline loops: CDR1 SGHTA, CDR2 FQGTGA. V gave up 5 bases and J gave up 4 bases, with 15 bases separating them. This CDR3 has 14 amino acids. CDR3 DNA sequence: TGTGCCAGCAGCCTACAGGGTAACGGTTACGAGCAGTACTTC. Its protein product is CASSLQGNGYEQYF.

CDR3: CSVPLNGIQNTEAFF. DNA for the CDR3: TGCAGCGTTCCCCTTAACGGGATTCAGAACACTGAAGCTTTCTTT. The chain carries TRBV29-1 and TRBJ1-1, with D unresolved. V was clipped by 5 bases and J by 1 base, with 17 bases between them. This CDR3 contains 15 residues. Germline V gene data show CDR1 as SQVTM and CDR2 as ANQGSEA.

The genes are TRBV10-3 and TRBJ1-2, with a weak D call TRBD1 (5 bases). Germline V gene sequence: CDR1 ENHRY, CDR2 SYGVKD. The CDR3 is made up of 14 amino acids. Trimming stripped 5 bases from V and 2 bases from J, with 12 bases between. The CDR3: CAISPGARNYGYTF. DNA of the CDR3: TGTGCCATCAGTCCCGGGGCGCGGAACTATGGCTACACCTTC.

The chain combines TRBV9 with TRBJ2-5, with TRBD1 matching over 7 bases. The V gene's germline CDR1 is SGDLS and CDR2 YYNGEE. The J segment lost 1 base and the V segment lost 4 bases, leaving 7 bases of the junction unmatched. CDR3 length equals 15 residues. This CDR3 is CASSSWDSPQETQYF. The CDR3 DNA follows: TGTGCCAGCAGCTCGTGGGACAGCCCCCAAGAGACCCAGTACTTC.

This chain joins TRBV11-3 and TRBJ1-1; maybe TRBD1 (6 bases). Germline loops: CDR1 SGHNT, CDR2 YENEEA. The CDR3 covers 13 residues. Trimming removed 5 bases from V and 1 base from J, with 8 bases in between. CDR3 in amino acids: CASSQTGNTEAFF. CDR3 nucleotide sequence: TGTGCCAGCAGCCAGACAGGGAACACTGAAGCTTTCTTT.

This chain uses TRBV19 with TRBJ1-1; D not resolved. Germline V gene lookup returns CDR1 LNHDA and CDR2 SQIVND (reference sequence). The germline V and J ends were trimmed by 6 bases and 2 bases, with 7 bases remaining between them. The CDR3 covers 12 residues. In DNA, the CDR3 is TGTGCCAGTAGCCCCCTCAACACTGAAGCTTTCTTT. Translating it yields CASSPLNTEAFF. The whole variable domain, filled in from reference TRBV19 and TRBJ1-1, reads DGGITQSPKYLFRKEGQNVTLSCEQNLNHDAMYWYRQDPGQGLRLIYYSQIVNDFQKGDIAEGYSVSREKKESFPLTVTSAQKNPTAFYLCASSPLNTEAFFGQGTRLTVV.

The chain employs TRBV5-1 and TRBJ2-2; TRBD2 agrees at 7 bases. The CDR3 is 16 amino acids. Germline values: CDR1 SGHRS, CDR2 YFSETQ. V lost 4 bases and J lost 1; bases outside the gene matches: 7. The CDR3 loop is CASSDIGTKNTGELFF. The DNA of the CDR3 is TGCGCCAGCAGCGATATCGGGACTAAGAACACCGGGGAGCTGTTTTTT.

In its sample, this clone was seen once. The V gene is TRBV30, the J gene TRBJ1-3; no definite D call. V gave up 4 bases and J gave up 4 bases, with 8 bases separating them. This CDR3 has 12 amino acids. Germline V lookup: CDR1 GTSNPN, CDR2 SVGIG (reference sequence). Here the CDR3 DNA reads TGTGCCTGGAAGGCTATGGGAAACACCATATATTTT. This encodes CAWKAMGNTIYF.

The DNA for the CDR3 is TGTGCCAGTACCCCCGGTGACAGAACTAACTATGGCTACACCTTC. This translates into CASTPGDRTNYGYTF. The V and J genes are TRBV19 and TRBJ1-2, with D possibly TRBD1 on 5 matching bases. The CDR3 runs to 15 residues. The germline CDR1 and CDR2 sequences are LNHDA and SQIVND (reference sequence). V was trimmed by 7 bases and J by 0 bases, leaving 15 bases between them.

The chain has TRBV19 and TRBJ2-5; 8 positions agree with TRBD1. The V segment lost 5 bases and the J segment 1 base; nucleotides outside the gene matches: 3. Germline V gives CDR1 LNHDA, CDR2 SQIVND (reference sequence). This CDR3 has 14 residues. The CDR3 sequence: CASSFDRGQETQYF. CDR3 in DNA: TGTGCCAGTAGTTTCGACAGGGGCCAAGAGACCCAGTACTTC. The complete variable domain, with remaining parts taken from reference TRBV19 and TRBJ2-5, reads DGGITQSPKYLFRKEGQNVTLSCEQNLNHDAMYWYRQDPGQGLRLIYYSQIVNDFQKGDIAEGYSVSREKKESFPLTVTSAQKNPTAFYLCASSFDRGQETQYFGPGTRLLVL.

This clone has a handful of counts. The rearrangement links TRBV7-9 to TRBJ2-5; 8 nucleotides match TRBD2. V lost 5 bases, J lost 5 bases, and 10 bases stayed unmatched. The CDR3 sequence is 15 residues long. CDR1 is SEHNR, CDR2 FQNEAQ, per germline (reference sequence). The CDR3 DNA reads as TGTGCCAGCAGCCCGATCGGGAGGGCCAGGGAGACCCAGTACTTC. It codes for CASSPIGRARETQYF.

The V call is TRBV6-4, the J call TRBJ2-3; 14 nucleotides align to TRBD2. The germline gives CDR1 MRHNA, CDR2 SNTAGT. This CDR3 has 17 residues. Trimming at V came to 0 bases and at J to 6 bases, leaving 5 bases not matched to a gene. DNA of the CDR3: TGTGCCAGCAGTGACTCGGCGGGACTAGCGGGGGTGGATACGCAGTATTTT. This codes for CASSDSAGLAGVDTQYF.

The chain couples TRBV5-1 to TRBJ2-3; TRBD1 or TRBD2 may be the D gene (5 bases each). The CDR3 extends over 15 amino acids. Germline values: CDR1 SGHRS, CDR2 YFSETQ. V lost 0 bases to trimming and J lost 2 bases, with 10 bases between them. The CDR3 region is CASSLEWGFTDTQYF. The CDR3 DNA is TGCGCCAGCAGCTTGGAGTGGGGGTTCACAGATACGCAGTATTTT.

The V call is TRBV5-1, the J call TRBJ2-1, with TRBD2 identical over 12 bases. The germline V gene has CDR1 SGHRS and CDR2 YFSETQ. The CDR3 has 17 residues. Unmatched junction bases numbered 9, after V lost 0 bases and J lost 8 bases. For the CDR3, the DNA is TGCGCCAGCAGCTTGGCCCTGAGACTAGCGGGGGAGGATGAGCAGTTCTTC. Its protein is CASSLALRLAGEDEQFF. The full variable domain, in which reference TRBV5-1 and TRBJ2-1 provide the parts outside the CDR3, is KAGVTQTPRYLIKTRGQQVTLSCSPISGHRSVSWYQQTPGQGLQFLFEYFSETQRNKGNFPGRFSGRQFSNSRSEMNVSTLELGDSALYLCASSLALRLAGEDEQFFGPGTRLTVL.

The chain is built from TRBV20-1 and TRBJ1-2, with D unresolved. V was pared by 3 bases and J by 1 base, with 3 bases between. The CDR3 extends over 11 amino acids. Germline V lookup: CDR1 DFQATT, CDR2 SNEGSKA (reference sequence). CDR3 DNA: TGCAGTGCTAGTGATAACTATGGCTACACCTTC. Translating it yields CSASDNYGYTF.

V gene TRBV10-1 combines with J gene TRBJ2-1; 12 nucleotides agree with TRBD2. This CDR3 contains 16 residues. Germline values: CDR1 WNHNN, CDR2 SYGVQD (reference sequence). V lost 5 bases and J lost 6; bases outside the gene matches: 8. CDR3 amino acids: CASSISSSGGVNEQFF. The CDR3 region has the DNA TGCGCCAGCAGTATATCGTCTAGCGGGGGGGTCAATGAGCAGTTCTTC.

The gene calls are TRBV2 and TRBJ2-5; 11 positions agree with TRBD2. Germline V lookup: CDR1 SNHLY, CDR2 FYNNEI. The CDR3 spans 16 residues. J lost 5 bases, V lost 4 bases, and 9 bases had no gene match. CDR3 sequence (DNA): TGTGCCAGCAGTGCGGGGTTAGCGGGGGGGCTTGAGACCCAGTACTTC. This translates into CASSAGLAGGLETQYF.